This T cell receptor beta chain was profiled in a study of blood T cell repertoires in COVID-19. Study details: The samples span acute and convalescent COVID-19 from the United States, Italy and Spain.

Sequencing used immunoSEQ multiplex PCR; TCRdb keeps in-frame clones, though not all of them. The sample holds about 260,000 clones, roughly nine tenths seen once. This CDR3 is built from 15 residues. In germline, CDR1 is WNHNN, CDR2 SYGVQD (reference sequence). After removal of 2 bases from V and 4 bases from J, the junction contained 2 bases not matched to a gene. Sequences were obtained from peripheral blood. The rearrangement links TRBV10-1 to TRBJ1-4; the match to TRBD1 covers 9 bases. The receptor was isolated from a man aged 55 to 70 who had recovered from COVID-19. For the CDR3, the DNA is TGCGCCAGCAGTGAGGGGACAGGGCATAATGAAAAACTGTTTTTT. Protein: CASSEGTGHNEKLFF.